This T cell receptor (beta chain) emerged from a study of identical twins. Whole-study results and caveats: Zero-insertion analyses were open to partial confounding by invariant MAIT and iNKT cells.

This clonotype was observed many times. Its antigen remains unidentified. A single record per CDR3 protein comes from TCRdb applying MiXCR to the 5' RACE reads. This table holds about 240,000 distinct CDR3 sequences, about 10% found once. The sample comprised memory T cells sorted from blood. The clonotype originates from a man aged 50-60 years in good health.

CDR3 in amino acids: CASSNLPVGRSGNTIYF. CDR3 sequence (DNA): TGTGCCAGCAGTAATCTCCCCGTTGGGCGCTCTGGAAACACCATATATTTT. The chain joins TRBV12-3 or TRBV12-4 to TRBJ1-3; no clear D. The CDR3 contains 17 residues. Trimming removed 5 bases at V and 0 bases at J, with 17 bases between.